The clone carrying this TCR beta chain occurred many times. Its specificity is not known. Inclusion characteristics of ophthalmopathy patients comprised a Clinical Activity Score of at least 3, a NOSPECS grade of at least 4, and duration under 3 months. Thyroid ultrasound and orbital computed tomography, with clinical symptoms and serum thyroxine and TRAb, informed diagnoses. The data stem from a study of T cells in Graves' hyperthyroidism and ophthalmopathy. Study-level information: The authors collected peripheral blood at initial diagnosis, before any treatment. Findings and limits, study-wide: Before onset, ophthalmopathy was predicted by the model a median approximately 6.5 months earlier.

TCR beta CDR3 regions were amplified from RNA. An initial round of RT-PCR targeting the TCR CDR3 relied on the HTBI primer set. TCRdb processed the multiplex PCR reads anew with MiXCR; each CDR3 protein has one entry. The table includes 450,000 to 550,000 distinct CDR3 sequences, approximately 25% detected once. This TCR derives from a young woman with Graves' ophthalmopathy. Sequenced input: blood.

In DNA, the CDR3 is TGTGCCAGCAGCGAACCCGGGGAGGGGGAGACCCAGTACTTC. Its translation: CASSEPGEGETQYF. This chain joins TRBV7-3 and TRBJ2-5, with 7 bases matching TRBD2. V dropped 5 bases and J dropped 5; count of bases not matched to a gene: 8. Germline V gene lookup returns CDR1 SGHTA and CDR2 FQGTGA. The CDR3 spans 14 residues.